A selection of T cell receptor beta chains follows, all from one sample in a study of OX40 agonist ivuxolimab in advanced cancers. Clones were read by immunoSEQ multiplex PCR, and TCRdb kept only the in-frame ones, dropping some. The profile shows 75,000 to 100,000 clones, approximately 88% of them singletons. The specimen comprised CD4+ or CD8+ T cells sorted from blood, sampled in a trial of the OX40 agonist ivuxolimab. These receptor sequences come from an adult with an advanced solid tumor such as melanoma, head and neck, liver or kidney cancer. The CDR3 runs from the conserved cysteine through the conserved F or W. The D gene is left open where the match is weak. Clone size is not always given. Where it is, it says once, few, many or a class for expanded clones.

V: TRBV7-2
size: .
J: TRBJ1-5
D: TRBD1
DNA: TGTGCCAGCAGCCCGACAGGGGGTCAGCCCCAGCATTTT
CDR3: CASSPTGGQPQHF

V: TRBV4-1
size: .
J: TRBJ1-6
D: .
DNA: TGCGCCAGCAGCCAAGAGGAGTGGGGGGGCCGGTCACCCCTCCACTTT
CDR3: CASSQEEWGGRSPLHF

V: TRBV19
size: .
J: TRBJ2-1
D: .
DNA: TGTGCCAGTAGTACGAGGGGTGGGCAGTTCTTC
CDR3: CASSTRGGQFF

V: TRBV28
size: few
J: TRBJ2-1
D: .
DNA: TGTGCCAGCAGTCCCGACGCTCCATACAATGAGCAGTTCTTC
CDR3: CASSPDAPYNEQFF

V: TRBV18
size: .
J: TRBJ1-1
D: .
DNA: TGTGCCAGCTCACCACCAGGGGTGGACACTGAAGCTTTCTTT
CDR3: CASSPPGVDTEAFF

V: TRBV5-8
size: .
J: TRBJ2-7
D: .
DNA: TGTGCCAGCAGGGAGGGCCGGGGGTACGAGCAGTACTTC
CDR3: CASREGRGYEQYF

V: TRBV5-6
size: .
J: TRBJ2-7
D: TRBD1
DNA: TGTGCCAGCGGTACCTCCGGGACAGGGGGTCGCTCCGAGCAGTACTTC
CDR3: CASGTSGTGGRSEQYF

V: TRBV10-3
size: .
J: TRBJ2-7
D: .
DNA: TGTGCCATCAGTGGGTGGACAGACGAGCAGTACTTC
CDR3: CAISGWTDEQYF

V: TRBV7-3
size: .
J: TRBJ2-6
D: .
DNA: TGTGCCAGCAGCTTGGACGGATCTGGGGCCAACGTCCTGACTTTC
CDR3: CASSLDGSGANVLTF

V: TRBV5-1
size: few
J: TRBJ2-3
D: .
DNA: TGCGCCAGCAGCCCAACAGTGAACCGCAACACAGATACGCAGTATTTT
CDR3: CASSPTVNRNTDTQYF

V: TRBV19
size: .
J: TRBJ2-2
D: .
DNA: TGTGCCAGTAGTATCCTGGGGCAGAGGGAAACCGGGGAGCTGTTTTTT
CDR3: CASSILGQRETGELFF